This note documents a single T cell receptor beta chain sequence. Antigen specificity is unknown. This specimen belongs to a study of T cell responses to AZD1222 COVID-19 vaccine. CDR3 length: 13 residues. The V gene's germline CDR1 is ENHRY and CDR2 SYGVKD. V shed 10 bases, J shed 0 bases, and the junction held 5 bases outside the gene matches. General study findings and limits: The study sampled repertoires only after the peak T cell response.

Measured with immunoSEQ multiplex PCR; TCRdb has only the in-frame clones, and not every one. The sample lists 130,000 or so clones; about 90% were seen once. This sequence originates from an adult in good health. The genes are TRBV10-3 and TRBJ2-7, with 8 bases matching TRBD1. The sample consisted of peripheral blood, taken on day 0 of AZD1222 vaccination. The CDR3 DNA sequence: TGTGCCACCTGGACAGGGAACTCCTACGAGCAGTACTTC. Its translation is CATWTGNSYEQYF.